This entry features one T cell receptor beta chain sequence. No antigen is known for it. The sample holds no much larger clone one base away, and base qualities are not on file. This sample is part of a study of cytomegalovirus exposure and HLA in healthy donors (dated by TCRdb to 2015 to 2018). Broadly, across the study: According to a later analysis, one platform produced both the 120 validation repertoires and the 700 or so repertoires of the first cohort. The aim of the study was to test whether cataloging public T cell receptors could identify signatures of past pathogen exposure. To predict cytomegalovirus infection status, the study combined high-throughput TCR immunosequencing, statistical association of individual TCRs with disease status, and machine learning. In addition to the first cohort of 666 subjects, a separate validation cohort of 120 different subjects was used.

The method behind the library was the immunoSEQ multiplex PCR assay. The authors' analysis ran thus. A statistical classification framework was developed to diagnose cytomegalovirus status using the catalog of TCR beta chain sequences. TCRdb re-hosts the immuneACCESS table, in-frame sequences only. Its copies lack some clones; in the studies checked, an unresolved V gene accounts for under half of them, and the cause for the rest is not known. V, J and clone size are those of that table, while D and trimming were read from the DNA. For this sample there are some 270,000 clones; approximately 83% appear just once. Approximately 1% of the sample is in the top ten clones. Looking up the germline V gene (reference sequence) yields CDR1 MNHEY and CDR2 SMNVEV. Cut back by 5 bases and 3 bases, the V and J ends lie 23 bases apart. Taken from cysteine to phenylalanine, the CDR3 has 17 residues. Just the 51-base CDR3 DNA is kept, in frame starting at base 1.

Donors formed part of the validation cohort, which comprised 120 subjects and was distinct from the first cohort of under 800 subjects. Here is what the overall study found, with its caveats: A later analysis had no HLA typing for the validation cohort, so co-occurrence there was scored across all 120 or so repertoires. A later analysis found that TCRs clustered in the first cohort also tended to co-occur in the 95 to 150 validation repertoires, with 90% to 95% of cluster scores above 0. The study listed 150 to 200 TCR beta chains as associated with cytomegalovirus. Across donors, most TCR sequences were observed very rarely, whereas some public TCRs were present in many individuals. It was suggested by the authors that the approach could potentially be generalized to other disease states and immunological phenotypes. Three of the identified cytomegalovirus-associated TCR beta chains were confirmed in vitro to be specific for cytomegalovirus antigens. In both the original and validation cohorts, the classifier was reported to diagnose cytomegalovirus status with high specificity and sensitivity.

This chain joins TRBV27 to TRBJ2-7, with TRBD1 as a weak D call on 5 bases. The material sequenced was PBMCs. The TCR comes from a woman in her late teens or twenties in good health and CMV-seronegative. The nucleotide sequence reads TGTGCCAGCAGTCAAGGACCAGGTCCGCTAAGGGGCTACGAGCAGTACTTC. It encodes CASSQGPGPLRGYEQYF.